This entry lists 27 T cell receptor beta chains sequenced from one sample in a study of blood T cell repertoires in COVID-19. Sequencing was performed with immunoSEQ multiplex PCR; in TCRdb, only in-frame clones are kept and a portion is missing. The table shows approximately 200,000 clones, with around 83% occurring only once. The specimen sequenced was peripheral blood. These receptors were taken from a middle-aged man with acute or convalescent COVID-19.

This clone appeared a few times. This chain uses TRBV5-6 with TRBJ1-5; D possibly corresponds to TRBD1 (5 bases). V was cut by 4 bases and J by 4 bases, with 18 bases left in between. This CDR3 is built from 16 residues. The germline gives CDR1 SGHDT, CDR2 YYEEEE. The DNA for the CDR3 is TGTGCCAGCAGCCCCGGGGGGAGGGTGGGAAATCAGCCCCAGCATTTT. This codes for CASSPGGRVGNQPQHF.

This clone showed up just once. This rearrangement joins TRBV5-1 to TRBJ2-3; tentatively, D is TRBD1 (6 bases). The CDR3 consists of 14 residues. The V gene's germline CDR1 is SGHRS and CDR2 YFSETQ. V lost 6 bases to trimming and J lost 2 bases, with 13 bases between them. The chain's CDR3 is CASTVGALTDTQYF. Here the CDR3 DNA reads TGCGCCAGCACGGTGGGGGCCCTCACAGATACGCAGTATTTT.

This clone was seen once. V usage is TRBV18 and J usage is TRBJ1-1; D is ambiguous. The CDR3 consists of 15 residues. V gave up 6 bases and J gave up 2 bases, with 16 bases separating them. The germline V gene has CDR1 KGHSH and CDR2 LQKENI. The CDR3 nucleotides are TGTGCCAGCTCGCCAAGGAACGAGGGTAACACTGAAGCTTTCTTT. Translation gives CASSPRNEGNTEAFF.

The chain uses TRBV5-6 and TRBJ2-1, with a tentative D call TRBD2 (5 bases). CDR3 length: 17 amino acids. The V end lost 4 bases, the J end lost 0 bases, and 17 bases lay between the germline ends. Germline CDR1 SGHDT, CDR2 YYEEEE. DNA of the CDR3: TGTGCCAGCAGCCTCGGGATCGCCGCCAACTCCTACAATGAGCAGTTCTTC. Translation: CASSLGIAANSYNEQFF.

This clone was seen once. This sequence joins TRBV2 and TRBJ2-1; TRBD1 might be the D (6 bases). V lost 6 bases and J 3 bases, leaving 12 bases between the germline ends. CDR1 SNHLY and CDR2 FYNNEI come from the germline V gene. The CDR3 is 14 residues long. CDR3 nucleotides: TGTGCCAGCAGGGAACAGGGTATCTACAATGAGCAGTTCTTC. Translation: CASREQGIYNEQFF.

The CDR3 loop is CASMRDRVSGEQYF. CDR3 DNA: TGTGCCAGCATGCGGGACAGGGTATCAGGAGAGCAGTACTTC. The chain has TRBV2 and TRBJ2-7; 9 bases are shared with TRBD1. This CDR3 is 14 amino acids long. In germline, CDR1 is SNHLY, CDR2 FYNNEI. With 7 bases clipped from V and 7 bases from J, the junction kept 11 bases outside the gene matches.

The J gene is TRBJ1-5, the V gene TRBV7-8; D call uncertain. V was pared by 5 bases and J by 4 bases, with 6 bases between. The CDR3 loop spans 12 amino acids. Germline V gives CDR1 SGHVS, CDR2 FQNEAQ. CDR3 in amino acids: CASSPQNQPQHF. The CDR3 nucleotides are TGTGCCAGCAGCCCACAGAATCAGCCCCAGCATTTT.

This clone turned up a few times. This chain joins TRBV9 and TRBJ2-2; perhaps TRBD1 as D (6 bases). CDR1 and CDR2 (germline): SGDLS, YYNGEE. The CDR3 sequence is 17 residues long. The V end lost 3 bases, the J end lost 0 bases, and 15 bases lay between the germline ends. The CDR3 region has the DNA TGTGCCAGCAGCGCCCGTGGAACAGGGTCGAACACCGGGGAGCTGTTTTTT. It yields the protein CASSARGTGSNTGELFF.

The chain links TRBV3-1 (or the pseudogene TRBV3-2) to TRBJ2-5; the D is unclear. V was clipped by 0 bases and J by 5 bases, with 16 bases between them. Germline lookup yields CDR1 LGHDT and CDR2 YNNKEL (reference sequence). The CDR3 extends over 16 amino acids. CDR3 sequence reads: CASSQEESRRVETQYF. The CDR3 bases are TGTGCCAGCAGCCAAGAGGAGTCCCGTCGGGTGGAGACCCAGTACTTC.

The DNA of the CDR3 is TGTGCCAGCAGCCCCGGACTTCGGAGGGGGAACACTGAAGCTTTCTTT. Protein sequence: CASSPGLRRGNTEAFF. The chain uses TRBV11-2 and TRBJ1-1; tentatively, D is TRBD1 (5 bases). CDR1 SGHAT and CDR2 FQNNGV come from the germline V gene. The CDR3 is 16 residues long. Trimming pared 5 bases from V and 1 base from J, leaving 17 bases between.

V and J are TRBV19 and TRBJ1-1; 7 bases are shared with TRBD1. Germline-derived CDR1 and CDR2 are LNHDA and SQIVND (reference sequence). The CDR3 is 16 amino acids. J was trimmed by 0 bases and V by 10 bases; bases with no gene match: 14. CDR3 sequence (DNA): TGTGCCACCACCCCGACAGGGACTAGAATGAACACTGAAGCTTTCTTT. As protein: CATTPTGTRMNTEAFF.

The chain is built from TRBV1 and TRBJ1-1; the DNA was not compared with TRBD1, the D call given in the table. TRBV1 is a known pseudogene. This CDR3 has 14 amino acids. The CDR3 nucleotides read TGCACCAGCAGCACCCGGACAGCGAACACTGAAGCTTTCTTT. Protein sequence: CTSSTRTANTEAFF.

The chain uses TRBV3-1 (or the pseudogene TRBV3-2) and TRBJ1-2; no clear D. The V end was cut by 4 bases, the J end by 5 bases, with 11 bases between. CDR1 LGHDT and CDR2 YNNKEL come from the germline V gene (reference sequence). CDR3 length: 13 residues. CDR3 nucleotides: TGTGCCAGCAGCCGGGCCAAGACGTATGGCTACACCTTC. Protein: CASSRAKTYGYTF.

This rearrangement joins TRBV7-9 to TRBJ2-7, with 7 bases that match TRBD1. CDR1 and CDR2 from the germline V gene are SEHNR and FQNEAQ (reference sequence). With 4 bases clipped from V and 3 bases from J, the junction kept 6 bases outside the gene matches. There are 14 residues in the CDR3. CDR3 DNA sequence: TGTGCCAGCAGCTCCGGGACAGTGTACTACGAGCAGTACTTC. This codes for CASSSGTVYYEQYF.

The chain links TRBV19 to TRBJ1-4; D is possibly TRBD1 (5 bases). The CDR3 extends over 17 amino acids. With 4 bases removed from V and 2 bases from J, the gap between germline ends came to 17 bases. In germline, CDR1 is LNHDA, CDR2 SQIVND (reference sequence). For the CDR3, the DNA is TGTGCCAGTAGTACCCGTGGGGCCGTGGGTACTAATGAAAAACTGTTTTTT. Its protein product is CASSTRGAVGTNEKLFF.

The chain employs TRBV3-1 (or the pseudogene TRBV3-2) and TRBJ1-3; D unclear. This CDR3 has 15 amino acids. CDR1 LGHDT and CDR2 YNNKEL come from the germline V gene (reference sequence). V was shortened by 1 base and J by 0 bases, with 7 bases between the two germline ends. CDR3 loop: CASSQVPTSGNTIYF. CDR3 DNA: TGTGCCAGCAGCCAAGTTCCTACCTCTGGAAACACCATATATTTT.

The chain employs TRBV6-1 and TRBJ1-5, with D possibly being TRBD1 (5 bases). Trimming shortened V by 2 bases and J by 2 bases, and 13 bases separated the two germline ends. CDR3 size: 16 residues. Germline V lookup: CDR1 MNHNS, CDR2 SASEGT. As DNA, the CDR3 is TGTGCCAGCAGTGAACCAGGGAGGGTCCGCAATCAGCCCCAGCATTTT. This sequence encodes CASSEPGRVRNQPQHF.

The chain uses TRBV4-1 and TRBJ1-2, with TRBD1 matching 9 bases. Germline CDR1 is MGHRA and CDR2 is YSYEKL. V trimming: 2 bases; J trimming: 4 bases; junction bases outside the gene matches: 20. The CDR3 is made up of 20 amino acids. This chain's CDR3 is CASSQQIQPGQGLMGYGYTF. Written as DNA, the CDR3 is TGCGCCAGCAGCCAACAAATCCAACCGGGACAGGGTTTGATGGGCTATGGCTACACCTTC.

The gene calls are TRBV21-1 and TRBJ2-3; the DNA was not used to check the table's D call, TRBD1. TRBV21-1 counts as a pseudogene. The CDR3 spans 13 residues. CDR3 in DNA: TGTGCGGGACAGGGGGCGAGCACAGATACGCAGTATTTT. This sequence encodes CAGQGASTDTQYF.

Comments on this clone: The identical CDR3 is also encoded by other nucleotide sequences in the sample. V and J are TRBV11-2 and TRBJ2-1, with 7 bases identical to TRBD2. After removal of 1 base from V and 4 bases from J, the junction contained 4 bases not matched to a gene. The CDR3 runs to 15 residues. Germline-derived CDR1 and CDR2 are SGHAT and FQNNGV. The CDR3 protein is CASSLGLADYNEQFF. The CDR3 DNA reads TGTGCCAGCAGCTTAGGTCTAGCGGATTACAATGAGCAGTTCTTC.

The gene calls are TRBV7-9 and TRBJ1-2; D possibly corresponds to TRBD1 (5 bases). This CDR3 has 13 residues. Germline V gene lookup returns CDR1 SEHNR and CDR2 FQNEAQ (reference sequence). Trimming shortened V by 5 bases and J by 4 bases, and 11 bases separated the two germline ends. The CDR3, as DNA: TGTGCCAGCAGCCGTACAGGAAGCTATGGCTACACCTTC. Amino acid sequence: CASSRTGSYGYTF.

This chain uses TRBV4-2 with TRBJ1-2; tentatively, D is TRBD1 (6 bases). Germline loops: CDR1 LGHNA, CDR2 YNFKEQ. The CDR3 length is 16 residues. Trimming cost V 1 base and J 4 bases, with 16 bases left between them. The CDR3 nucleotides read TGTGCCAGCAGCCAAGCCGGGACAACTCACCTCTATGGCTACACCTTC. Protein sequence: CASSQAGTTHLYGYTF.

The chain carries TRBV9 and TRBJ1-1; no reliable D call. From germline, CDR1 is SGDLS and CDR2 YYNGEE. V was clipped by 3 bases and J by 5 bases, with 8 bases between them. The CDR3 has 12 amino acids. The CDR3 loop reads CASSGARTEAFF. The CDR3 nucleotides read TGTGCCAGCAGCGGAGCCCGTACTGAAGCTTTCTTT.

The rearrangement uses TRBV29-1 and TRBJ2-1; TRBD1 agrees at 9 bases. This CDR3 has 12 residues. The germline V gene has CDR1 SQVTM and CDR2 ANQGSEA. Trimming took 7 bases from V and 7 from J; bases not matched to a gene: 5. This CDR3 is CSANDRGNEQFF. The CDR3 DNA reads TGCAGCGCAAACGACAGGGGGAATGAGCAGTTCTTC.

J is TRBJ2-5 and V is TRBV6-1, with TRBD2 as a possible D gene (7 bases). V dropped 9 bases and J dropped 3 bases, with 20 bases sitting between them. CDR1 is MNHNS and CDR2 is SASEGT in the germline V gene. This CDR3 has 15 residues. CDR3 nucleotides: TGTGCCAGTGGGGAGGGGGGAGAAACTAAAGAGACCCAGTACTTC. It codes for CASGEGGETKETQYF.

The rearrangement links TRBV19 to TRBJ2-7; 7 bases map to TRBD1. This CDR3 is built from 14 residues. The J segment lost 0 bases and the V segment lost 5 bases, leaving 4 bases of the junction unmatched. Germline values: CDR1 LNHDA, CDR2 SQIVND (reference sequence). CDR3 residues: CASSLGQYSYEQYF. CDR3 DNA sequence: TGTGCCAGTAGTTTGGGACAGTACTCCTACGAGCAGTACTTC. Based on the CDR3 plus reference TRBV19 and TRBJ2-7, the full variable domain is DGGITQSPKYLFRKEGQNVTLSCEQNLNHDAMYWYRQDPGQGLRLIYYSQIVNDFQKGDIAEGYSVSREKKESFPLTVTSAQKNPTAFYLCASSLGQYSYEQYFGPGTRLTVT.

The chain recombines TRBV4-2 with TRBJ1-1; TRBD1 is a possible D gene (6 bases). Between the trimmed V and J ends, which lost 4 bases and 2 bases, there was a span of 14 bases. Germline V CDR1 and CDR2: LGHNA, YNFKEQ. There are 15 residues in the CDR3. The CDR3 DNA is TGTGCCAGCAGCCCGGGTAGGGGGTTTAACACTGAAGCTTTCTTT. Translation gives CASSPGRGFNTEAFF.